This T cell receptor (beta chain) comes out of a study of cytomegalovirus exposure and HLA in healthy donors. General observations from the study: 87-base-pair reads could not separate some V segments, including TRBV6-2 and TRBV6-3.

60 Vbeta and 13 Jbeta primers were used in PCR. Only in-frame clones appear in the TCRdb table, and some are missing; sequencing was by immunoSEQ multiplex PCR. Among more than 100,000 clones listed, roughly three quarters were seen once. CDR1 is WNHNN and CDR2 is SYGVQD in the germline V gene (reference sequence). This CDR3 is 14 amino acids long. V was shortened by 7 bases and J by 6 bases, with 19 bases between the two germline ends. Comment on this clone: Its antigen is not known.

Sequencing was carried out using PBMCs. This receptor was identified in a woman younger than 30 in good health and CMV-seropositive. The chain couples TRBV10-1 to TRBJ2-7; D may be TRBD1 (6 bases). CDR3: CASNADRFGSEQYF. The CDR3, as DNA: TGCGCCAGCAATGCCGACAGGTTTGGGTCCGAGCAGTACTTC.